This T cell receptor beta chain was sequenced during a study of beta chain features in type 1 diabetes. Expressed TCRB transcripts were sequenced because the isolated RNA had all been reverse transcribed beforehand. Some clones are missing from TCRdb's copy, which holds only in-frame ones; the method was immunoSEQ multiplex PCR. The sample holds under 500,000 clones, roughly 31% seen once. The CDR3 has 15 residues. The germline CDR1 and CDR2 sequences are GTSNPN and SVGIG (reference sequence). It was via CD45RO/CCR7/CD25/CD127/CD95/CD27 that CD4+ naive, central memory, regulatory and stem cell-like memory cells were sorted.

This TCR was recovered from a man aged 18 to 29 in good health. The sample taken for sequencing was naive CD4+ T cells from blood. The V and J genes are TRBV30 and TRBJ2-1, with TRBD2 identical over 9 bases. The DNA for the CDR3 is TGTGCGGGGGGCCGCGGGAGGGCCTCCTACAATGAGCAGTTCTTC. Its translation is CAGGRGRASYNEQFF.